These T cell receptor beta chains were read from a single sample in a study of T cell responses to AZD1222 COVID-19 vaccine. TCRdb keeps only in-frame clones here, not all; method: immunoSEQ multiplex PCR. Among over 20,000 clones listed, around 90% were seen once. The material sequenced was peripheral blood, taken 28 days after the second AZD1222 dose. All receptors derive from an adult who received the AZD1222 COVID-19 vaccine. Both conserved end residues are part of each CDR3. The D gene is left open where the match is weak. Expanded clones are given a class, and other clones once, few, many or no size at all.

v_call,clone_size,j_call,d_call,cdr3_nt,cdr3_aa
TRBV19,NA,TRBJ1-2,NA,TGTGCCAGTAGTATTGGCCAAGGGCTGACGGAGGGCTACACCTTC,CASSIGQGLTEGYTF
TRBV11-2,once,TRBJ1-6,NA,TGTGCCAGCAGCTGGGTTGGGGGGCGGAATTCACCCCTCCACTTT,CASSWVGGRNSPLHF
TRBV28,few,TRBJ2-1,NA,TGTGCCAGCAGTTTAGGGTACAATGAGCAGTTCTTC,CASSLGYNEQFF
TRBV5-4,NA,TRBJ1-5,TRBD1,TGTGCCAGCAGCCAAGGGGGCGATGCAAGCAATCAGCCCCAGCATTTT,CASSQGGDASNQPQHF
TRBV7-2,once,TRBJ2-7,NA,TGTGCCAGCAGCCTAGGGGATACAAGCTCCTACGAGCAGTACTTC,CASSLGDTSSYEQYF
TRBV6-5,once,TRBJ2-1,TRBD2,TGTGCCAGCAGCCGTAGCGGGAGGGCCGACAATGAGCAGTTCTTC,CASSRSGRADNEQFF
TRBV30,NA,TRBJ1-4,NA,TGTGCCTGGAGTGTAACCGAGACAAGTAATGAAAAACTGTTTTTT,CAWSVTETSNEKLFF
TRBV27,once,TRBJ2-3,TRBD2,TGTGCCAGCAGTAAAGCGGGAGGGCAAGATACGCAGTATTTT,CASSKAGGQDTQYF
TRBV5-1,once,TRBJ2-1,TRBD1,TGCGCCAGCAGCTTGGAGGCAGGGGGCCCCTACAATGAGCAGTTCTTC,CASSLEAGGPYNEQFF
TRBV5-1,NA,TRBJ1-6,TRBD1,TGCGCCAGCAGCCCTAACCTGGACAGGGGGCGATCACCCCTCCACTTT,CASSPNLDRGRSPLHF